The entry below describes one T cell receptor (beta chain). The target of this receptor is not known. No base quality information exists; no much larger clone differs at one position. To prepare the library, the immunoSEQ multiplex PCR assay was applied. For the multiplex PCR, a mixture combining 60 forward primers for TCR Vbeta segments and 13 reverse primers for TCR Jbeta segments was used. A multiplex PCR assay on genomic DNA amplified the CDR3 region of rearranged TCR beta genes. On the Illumina HiSeq System, the amplified TCR beta libraries were sequenced as 87-base-pair reads. Turning to the authors' computational methods: A later analysis counted approximately 74 million unique TCR beta chains across the 550 to 800 repertoires, and around 12 million of these chains were shared by at least two donors. To remove PCR and sequencing errors, raw reads were error-corrected and collapsed into unique sequences using a nearest-neighbor algorithm that merged closely related sequences. To assign V, D and J gene segments, CDR3 sequences were aligned to IMGT reference sequences. For a sequence to be retained, at least a six-nucleotide match to both a V gene segment and a J gene segment was required. A rearrangement was called productive if the CDR3 had no stop codons and remained in frame with V and J, and every other rearrangement was called non-productive. Following IMGT convention, CDR3 was defined as the stretch from the second conserved V-encoded cysteine to the conserved J-encoded phenylalanine. The earlier analysis of about 610 of the donors excluded any sequence lacking an unambiguous match to a single V gene segment. An earlier analysis of around 600 of the donors classified V segments as functional when productive rearrangements were above 56.7% and as segregating when the standard deviation between donors was above 5%. A statistical classification framework was built to diagnose cytomegalovirus status from the catalog of TCR beta chain sequences. In a later analysis, TCR nucleotide sequences were compared against IMGT/GENE-DB human TR gene sequences so that V and J genes could be assigned. Using the TCRdist pipeline, a later analysis assigned CDR3 sequences along with most-parsimonious VDJ recombination scenarios. In a later analysis, each TCR beta chain was defined by its CDR3 amino acid sequence together with its V-gene family, and reads lacking a unique V-gene family were excluded. A later analysis removed roughly 590 highly shared, low-generation-probability nucleotide sequences to deal with suspected cross-contamination and a sequencing artifact. For each public chain, a later analysis derived a clonal expansion index from normalized ranks of inferred template counts within each repertoire. In a later analysis, generation probabilities were computed with a VDJ recombination model fitted to out-of-frame rearrangements, and the resulting probabilities were checked against IGoR. A later analysis scored TCR-TCR, TCR-HLA and TCR-CMV co-occurrence with hypergeometric tests, applying a repertoire-size bias correction to TCR pairs. To estimate false discovery rates, a later analysis permuted the HLA or CMV assignments 20 times. In a later analysis, co-occurring TCRs were grouped using DBSCAN, and TCRdist sequence similarity was added for clustering within HLA-allele-positive subsets. Repertoires with fewer than 30,000 or more than 120,000 public chains were left out of co-occurrence clustering, as were about 5 repertoires with anomalous nucleotide sharing. Drawn from immuneACCESS, this table holds only the in-frame rearrangements with V and J called that TCRdb kept. Clones are partly lost; checked studies trace under half to an unresolved V gene and leave the rest unexplained. V, J and clone size derive from that table, while D and trimming were established from the DNA sequence. The sample records some 140,000 clones, about four fifths of which are singletons. The ten top clones hold 1% to 1.5% of the sample.

The data stem from a study of cytomegalovirus exposure and HLA in healthy donors (dated by TCRdb to about 2017). At the level of the whole study: In an earlier analysis of 550 to 750 of the donors, 250 to 300 Gb of sequence data and about 110 million unique TCR beta sequences from 150 million to 200 million T cells were reported. Every discovery cohort repertoire had been produced on one sequencing platform. Besides the first cohort of 666 subjects, a separate validation cohort made up of 120 different subjects was used. About 280 gigabases of sequencing data and approximately 91 million unique TCR sequences made up an early release that covered approximately 700 HLA-typed donors. Among the roughly 400 genotyped donors, under 90% belonged to the genetic ancestry cluster associated with self-reported Caucasian donors. The study combined high-throughput TCR immunosequencing, statistical association of individual TCRs with disease status, and machine learning to predict cytomegalovirus infection status. Typing coverage varied by locus: roughly 629-630 donors for A, B, C, DRB1 and DQB1; roughly 510 for DQA1; about 590 for DPA1; 450 to 480 for DPB1. The study used immunosequencing to profile the T cell repertoires of about 670 subjects and linked those repertoires to cytomegalovirus serostatus. Rather than using new phenotypic data, the later analysis identified candidate immune exposures from TCR beta sequences and from how often those sequences occurred across donors. To decide whether each TCR beta V gene segment behaved as functional or pseudogenic, an earlier analysis of approximately 600 of the donors relied on high-throughput TCR beta sequencing. Both class I and class II loci were covered by HLA typing, at four-digit resolution. The aim of the study was to test whether cataloging public T cell receptors could identify signatures of past pathogen exposure. To study patterns of TCR occurrence, a later analysis re-analyzed previously published TCR beta repertoires from 650 to 750 donors and added high-resolution HLA genotyping. Donor age, sex, ethnicity and CMV serostatus were compiled together with the repertoire data. Genome-wide SNP genotypes for about 55% of the roughly 670 donors were used in a later genetic analysis, which treated that subset as a discovery cohort. Among roughly 400 genotyped donors of the cohort, an average of approximately 220,000 unique TCR beta nucleotide sequences was sequenced per donor, of which 15% to 20% were non-productive. Roughly five DR-DQ haplotypes were handled as single units for association and clustering because linkage in the cohort was strong.

The cohort was made up of hundreds of healthy bone marrow donors. Cohort members were all nominally healthy when sampled, although unrecorded immune exposures were likely present. The donor was CMV seropositive and belonged to the group of some 290 seropositive cohort members. Every donor gave a peripheral blood sample, and the peripheral blood mononuclear cells from that sample were used for TCR beta sequencing. The Qiagen DNeasy Blood Extraction Kit was used to extract genomic DNA from the blood cell samples. The investigation overall reported the following: A further reported finding was that TCR beta sequences accurately predicted the HLA-A and HLA-B alleles for most subjects in the first cohort. The 87-base-pair reads could not distinguish some IMGT-functional V segments, including TRBV6-2 and TRBV6-3, so those segments were excluded. In an earlier analysis of 587 of the donors, most TCR beta V segments appeared in productive rearrangements about 87% or about 30% of the time, broadly matching IMGT annotations. Linkage disequilibrium might explain the correlated functional status among segregating V segments, but an unknown experimental factor could not be ruled out. When HLA alleles, especially DR and DQ, strongly co-occurred, TCR associations were difficult to assign to individual alleles. A later analysis associated 17,000 or so TCR beta sequences with specific HLA alleles at a false discovery rate of 0.05. This cohort had only TCR beta chains sequenced, and the lack of alpha or paired-chain data limited which features could be detected. According to the authors, the approach could potentially be generalized to other disease states and immunological phenotypes. Because counts were too low, fewer than 20 rarely observed V segments, including chromosome 9 orphons, were excluded from the earlier analysis of several hundred of the donors. According to a later genetic analysis, donors in an Asian-associated ancestry cluster had fewer N-insertions in productive TCRs than the approximately 650-donor mean. In a later analysis, several top co-occurrence clusters were reported to appear linked to parvovirus B19, influenza, CMV and Epstein-Barr virus. In the study, 164 TCR beta chains were listed as associated with cytomegalovirus. HLA typing was unavailable for some donors at each locus, so association tests used only the typed subset. The only immune exposure information available for the cohort was CMV serostatus. In a later analysis, HLA-associated TCR beta chains showed more clonal expansion and lower generation probabilities than non-associated chains that were equally common. The classifier was reported to diagnose cytomegalovirus status with high specificity and sensitivity in both the original cohort and the validation cohort. In a later genetic analysis, a missense DCLRE1C variant was associated with V-gene and J-gene trimming of TCR beta chains, and the association was replicated in an independent cohort. A later analysis found that TCR association rates varied across HLA loci, with DRB1 alleles showing the most associated TCRs and HLA-C alleles the fewest. Roughly uniform sequencing depth across donors was assumed in presence/absence analyses, although this assumption may not hold. A few of the identified cytomegalovirus-associated TCR beta chains were confirmed in vitro to be specific for cytomegalovirus antigens. Across donors, most TCR sequences were observed very rarely, whereas some public TCRs were present in many individuals. Most CMV-associated TCR beta chains appeared to be HLA-restricted in a later analysis, and the HLA associations seemed to be driven largely by CMV exposure. A cluster of highly shared sequence variants was judged likely to represent a technical artifact of the sequencing pipeline.

For CDR1 and CDR2, the germline V gene lists KGHSH and LQKENI. V and J are trimmed by 3 bases and 2 bases, and the gene matches miss 10 bases of the junction. Including cysteine and phenylalanine, the CDR3 has 16 amino acids. The sequence is cut down to CDR3 DNA, 48 bases in frame from base 1. Recombination connected TRBV18 to TRBJ2-7; TRBD2 aligns with 7 central bases. The sequence derives from a male donor in good health and CMV-seropositive. The sequenced material came from PBMCs. The CDR3 region has the sequence CASSPRGEGHPYEQYF. The DNA is TGTGCCAGCTCACCTCGGGGGGAGGGCCATCCCTACGAGCAGTACTTC.